This T cell receptor (beta chain) appears in the sequencing data of a study of Graves' ophthalmopathy and Graves' hyperthyroidism. By definition, stable hyperthyroidism involved no ophthalmopathy within 18 months of follow-up. Only newly diagnosed hyperthyroidism patients aged 18 to 65, with under 2 months' duration, were enrolled. Germline V CDR1 and CDR2: LGHNA, YNFKEQ. This CDR3 is built from 17 residues. V lost 6 bases and J 2 bases, leaving 23 bases between the germline ends. Study-wide results and caveats: Ophthalmopathy was separated from stable hyperthyroidism by a 13-signature model with 87.88% sensitivity and 65% to 82% specificity.

Amplified material comprised TCR beta CDR3 regions derived from RNA transcripts. First-round RT-PCR relied on HTBI primers, and a second-round multiplex PCR came next. TCRdb re-derived calls from the multiplex PCR reads in MiXCR, one entry per CDR3 protein. This sample has about 420,000 distinct CDR3 sequences, with approximately 21% found just once. This clonotype has ten or more counts. Its antigen is not identified. The clonotype originates from a woman under 30 with stable Graves' hyperthyroidism. V gene TRBV4-2 combines with J gene TRBJ2-7, with D perhaps matching TRBD1 (6 bases). Sequences were obtained from peripheral blood. CDR3 protein: CASRDPGHSTQTYEQYF. As DNA, the CDR3 is TGTGCCAGCAGGGACCCGGGACATTCGACCCAAACCTACGAGCAGTACTTC.